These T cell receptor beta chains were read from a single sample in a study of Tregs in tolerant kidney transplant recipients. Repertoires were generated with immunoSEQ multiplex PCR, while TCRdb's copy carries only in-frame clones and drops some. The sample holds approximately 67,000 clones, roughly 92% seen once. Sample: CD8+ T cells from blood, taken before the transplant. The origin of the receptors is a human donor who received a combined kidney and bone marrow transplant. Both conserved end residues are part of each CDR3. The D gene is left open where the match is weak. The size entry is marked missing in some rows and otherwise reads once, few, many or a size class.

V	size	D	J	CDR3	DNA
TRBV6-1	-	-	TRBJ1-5	CASLTLGNQPQHF	TGTGCCAGCCTGACACTCGGCAATCAGCCCCAGCATTTT
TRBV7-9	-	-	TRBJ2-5	CASSLFNTQETQYF	TGTGCCAGCAGCTTATTCAATACACAAGAGACCCAGTACTTC
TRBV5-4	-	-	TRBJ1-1	CASSLGGENTEAFF	TGTGCCAGCAGCTTGGGGGGGGAGAACACTGAAGCTTTCTTT
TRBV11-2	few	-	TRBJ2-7	CASSLGPGEQYF	TGTGCCAGCAGCTTAGGCCCGGGGGAGCAGTACTTC
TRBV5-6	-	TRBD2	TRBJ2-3	CASSSPGLHSTQYF	TGTGCCAGCAGCAGCCCGGGACTACATTCAACGCAGTATTTT
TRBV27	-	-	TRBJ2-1	CASAIQASYNEQFF	TGTGCCAGCGCTATCCAGGCTTCCTACAATGAGCAGTTCTTC
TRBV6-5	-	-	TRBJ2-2	CASSPPAGELFF	TGTGCCAGCAGCCCACCGGCCGGGGAGCTGTTTTTT
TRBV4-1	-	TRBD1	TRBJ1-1	CASSQVWTGRLNTEAFF	TGCGCCAGCAGCCAAGTTTGGACAGGGCGATTGAACACTGAAGCTTTCTTT
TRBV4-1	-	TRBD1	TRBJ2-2	CASSQEGQGLGELFF	TGCGCCAGCAGCCAAGAGGGACAGGGCCTCGGGGAGCTGTTTTTT
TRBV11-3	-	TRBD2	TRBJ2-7	CASSPSGGGTYEQYF	TGTGCCAGCAGCCCTTCGGGGGGAGGAACCTACGAGCAGTACTTC
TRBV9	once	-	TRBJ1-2	CASSVNRDNFNYGYTF	TGTGCCAGCAGCGTTAACCGGGACAATTTTAACTATGGCTACACCTTC
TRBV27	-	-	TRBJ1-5	CASSSIDRDQPQHF	TGTGCCAGCAGTTCGATAGACAGAGATCAGCCCCAGCATTTT
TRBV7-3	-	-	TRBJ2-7	CASSSSGGHDEQYF	TGTGCCAGCAGCTCTTCCGGGGGGCACGACGAGCAGTACTTC
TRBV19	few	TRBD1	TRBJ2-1	CASSIYGQGLNEQFF	TGTGCCAGTAGTATATACGGACAGGGACTGAATGAGCAGTTCTTC
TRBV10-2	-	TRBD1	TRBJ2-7	CASGGQYTPYEQYF	TGCGCCAGCGGGGGACAGTACACTCCCTACGAGCAGTACTTC
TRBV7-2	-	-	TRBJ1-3	CASRSGAGNTIYF	TGTGCCAGCAGGTCAGGGGCTGGAAACACCATATATTTT
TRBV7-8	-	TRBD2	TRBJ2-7	CASSSSGRYEQYF	TGTGCCAGCAGCTCTAGCGGTCGCTACGAGCAGTACTTC
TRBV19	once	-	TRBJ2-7	CAISPGSSYEQYF	TGTGCCATATCCCCGGGGAGCTCCTACGAGCAGTACTTC
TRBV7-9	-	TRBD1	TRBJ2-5	CASSLGQGIQETQYF	TGTGCCAGCAGCTTAGGACAGGGGATACAAGAGACCCAGTACTTC
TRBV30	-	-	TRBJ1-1	CAWNQGQNTEAFF	TGTGCCTGGAACCAGGGCCAGAACACTGAAGCTTTCTTT
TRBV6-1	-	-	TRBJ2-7	CASSEVIQVSYEQYF	TGTGCCAGCAGTGAAGTCATACAGGTTTCCTACGAGCAGTACTTC